The 14 T cell receptor beta chains below come from one sample, sequenced in a study of response to subunit inactivated influenza vaccine. One entry per CDR3 protein, called by TCRdb with MiXCR from the RT-PCR reads. The data show over 150,000 distinct CDR3 sequences, roughly a tenth seen once. The sequencing here drew on non-naive T cells sorted from PBMCs, taken about 6 weeks after vaccination. The receptor set was obtained from a man between 45 and 60 years old who received an inactivated influenza vaccine.

The chain recombines TRBV12-3 or TRBV12-4 with TRBJ2-3; D remains ambiguous. The CDR3 extends over 11 amino acids. Trimming shortened V by 5 bases and J by 9 bases, and 9 bases separated the two germline ends. The CDR3 coding sequence is TGTGCCAGCAGTGCCTTTGACACGCAGTATTTT. This translates into CASSAFDTQYF.

This clonotype was seen many times. The chain couples TRBV4-3 to TRBJ2-6, with TRBD2 identical over 8 bases. Per germline, CDR1 LGHNA and CDR2 YSLEER. After removal of 0 bases from V and 0 bases from J, the junction contained 1 base not matched to a gene. This CDR3 contains 17 residues. The chain's CDR3 is CASSQDAGGSGANVLTF. The DNA of the CDR3 is TGCGCCAGCAGCCAAGATGCGGGGGGCTCTGGGGCCAACGTCCTGACTTTC.

This clonotype was seen at least ten times. This chain connects TRBV6-1 to TRBJ1-2; 7 positions agree with TRBD1. Unmatched junction bases numbered 16, after V lost 6 bases and J lost 0 bases. The CDR3 runs 18 residues. Germline assignment: CDR1 MNHNS and CDR2 SASEGT. CDR3 bases: TGTGCCAGCAGCGTTTTCTCTACGAGACAGGGCCCTAACTATGGCTACACCTTC. This gives the protein CASSVFSTRQGPNYGYTF.

The chain joins TRBV4-1 to TRBJ1-1; D may be TRBD1 (6 bases). Germline V CDR1 and CDR2: MGHRA, YSYEKL. Trimming stripped 3 bases from V and 3 bases from J, with 20 bases between. This CDR3 has 17 amino acids. CDR3 protein: CASSQVIRRGGYTEAFF. For the CDR3, the DNA is TGCGCCAGCAGCCAGGTCATACGCAGGGGAGGTTACACTGAAGCTTTCTTT.

This clonotype turned up a few times. The chain is built from TRBV29-1 and TRBJ2-7, with TRBD1 matching 9 bases. Per germline, CDR1 SQVTM and CDR2 ANQGSEA. J gave up 3 bases and V 7 bases, and 4 bases lay outside the gene matches. The CDR3 is 12 amino acids. CDR3 in DNA: TGCAGCGGGGTGGACAGGGGCTACGAGCAGTACTTC. As protein: CSGVDRGYEQYF.

This clonotype has ten or more counts. The V call is TRBV12-3 or TRBV12-4, the J call TRBJ1-5; D remains ambiguous. V was clipped by 3 bases and J by 5 bases, with 11 bases between them. This CDR3 has 14 residues. Written as DNA, the CDR3 is TGTGCCAGCAGTTTGGGGAACCAGCATCAGCCCCAGCATTTT. Protein sequence: CASSLGNQHQPQHF.

This clonotype came up a few times. The V and J genes are TRBV5-1 and TRBJ2-1; no clear D gene. This CDR3 has 14 residues. V gave up 0 bases and J gave up 6 bases, with 10 bases separating them. The germline V gene encodes CDR1 SGHRS and CDR2 YFSETQ. The CDR3 sequence is CASSLGNPSNEQFF. The CDR3 DNA follows: TGCGCCAGCAGCTTGGGTAACCCTTCCAATGAGCAGTTCTTC.

In DNA, the CDR3 is TGTGCCAGCAGTTACTCGACTGGGACCGCAACCTACAATGAGCAGTTCTTC. As protein: CASSYSTGTATYNEQFF. This chain links TRBV6-2 or TRBV6-3 with TRBJ2-1; perhaps D is TRBD1 or TRBD2 (5 bases each). Germline CDR1 reads MNHEY; CDR2 reads SVGEGT. The CDR3 extends over 17 amino acids. V lost 0 bases and J 2 bases, leaving 14 bases between the germline ends.

This clonotype has at least ten counts. The chain is built from TRBV27 and TRBJ2-3; D gene uncertain. Germline-derived CDR1 and CDR2 are MNHEY and SMNVEV (reference sequence). The CDR3 totals 13 residues. The V end was cut by 5 bases, the J end by 3 bases, with 9 bases between. Here the CDR3 reads CASSLTWTDTQYF. The CDR3 DNA is TGTGCCAGCAGTCTAACCTGGACAGATACGCAGTATTTT.

J is TRBJ1-3 and V is TRBV20-1; D may be TRBD1 (5 bases). The V end was cut by 4 bases, the J end by 1 base, with 8 bases between. The CDR3 is made up of 13 amino acids. Germline V CDR1 and CDR2: DFQATT, SNEGSKA (reference sequence). The CDR3 DNA reads as TGCAGTGCTAAGACAGAATCTGGAAACACCATATATTTT. Its protein is CSAKTESGNTIYF.

There are many counts of this clonotype. The rearrangement links TRBV12-3 or TRBV12-4 to TRBJ2-7; D tentatively fits TRBD1 or TRBD2 (5 bases each). Deletions cut 6 bases from V and 3 bases from J, with 12 bases between. The CDR3 is 13 amino acids. DNA of the CDR3: TGTGCCAGCAGCCGGGGACGGGACTACGAGCAGTACTTC. It codes for CASSRGRDYEQYF.

This clonotype appeared many times. The genes are TRBV27 and TRBJ2-7; 13 positions agree with TRBD2. This CDR3 is built from 14 residues. CDR1 MNHEY and CDR2 SMNVEV come from the germline V gene (reference sequence). V lost 4 bases and J lost 4; bases outside the gene matches: 1. In DNA form, the CDR3 reads TGTGCCAGCAGTTCGGGACTAGCGGGGTACGAGCAGTACTTC. Its translation: CASSSGLAGYEQYF.

This clonotype occurred a few times. The junction differs from germline at one of its ends, possibly a read error. CDR3 sequence reads: CASSPTSSHQPQHF. DNA for the CDR3: TGCGCCAGCAGCCCAACATCTAGCCATCAGCCCCAGCATTTT. The chain combines TRBV4-3 with TRBJ1-5, with D unclear. There are 14 residues in the CDR3. Germline V gene lookup returns CDR1 LGHNA and CDR2 YSLEER.

There are a few counts of this clonotype. The chain joins TRBV11-1 to TRBJ2-1; D is tentatively TRBD1 or TRBD2 (5 bases each). This CDR3 comprises 18 residues. Germline CDR1 SGHAT, CDR2 FQDESV (reference sequence). The V end lost 1 base, the J end lost 7 bases, and 23 bases lay between the germline ends. The CDR3 sequence is CASSLGSFGGPERNEQFF. CDR3 nucleotides: TGTGCCAGCAGCTTAGGTTCTTTTGGGGGACCCGAGAGGAATGAGCAGTTCTTC.